One and the same sample provided the 32 T cell receptor beta chains below, sequenced in a study of blood T cell repertoires in COVID-19. The protocol was immunoSEQ multiplex PCR, while the TCRdb copy is restricted to in-frame clones and leaves out a portion. Here the sample spans 55,000 to 75,000 clones, just under 90% being singletons. The sample taken for sequencing was peripheral blood. Source of these receptors: a man aged 60 to 75 with acute or convalescent COVID-19.

This sequence joins TRBV5-1 and TRBJ2-2, with D perhaps TRBD1 (6 bases). This CDR3 has 16 residues. Germline V lookup: CDR1 SGHRS, CDR2 YFSETQ. The V gene lost 1 base and the J gene lost 7 bases, with 17 bases spanning the gap. CDR3 in amino acids: CASSLYIRGNGGELFF. The CDR3 DNA is TGCGCCAGCAGCTTGTATATCAGGGGCAACGGCGGGGAGCTGTTTTTT. Full variable domain (outside the CDR3, taken from reference TRBV5-1 and TRBJ2-2): KAGVTQTPRYLIKTRGQQVTLSCSPISGHRSVSWYQQTPGQGLQFLFEYFSETQRNKGNFPGRFSGRQFSNSRSEMNVSTLELGDSALYLCASSLYIRGNGGELFFGEGSRLTVL.

CDR3 sequence (DNA): TGCAGCTCACTCAGGGGCACTGAAGCTTTCTTT. It codes for CSSLRGTEAFF. J is TRBJ1-1 and V is TRBV29-1, with D possibly matching TRBD1 (6 bases). V lost 8 bases, J lost 4 bases, and 11 bases lay in between. Germline assignment: CDR1 SQVTM and CDR2 ANQGSEA. The CDR3 extends over 11 amino acids.

This chain joins TRBV12-5 and TRBJ2-1; D possibly corresponds to TRBD1 (6 bases). The germline V gene encodes CDR1 LGHNT and CDR2 FRNRAP. Trimming left V 6 bases short and J 0 bases short, with 12 bases between. The CDR3 has 15 residues. CDR3 protein: CASGPGTSSYNEQFF. Written as DNA, the CDR3 is TGTGCTAGTGGCCCCGGGACAAGCTCCTACAATGAGCAGTTCTTC.

This clone was seen once. Here the CDR3 reads CASRQTSSYEQYF. The CDR3 DNA is TGTGCCAGTAGACAGACAAGCTCCTACGAGCAGTACTTC. This chain joins TRBV19 and TRBJ2-7; D ambiguous. Germline loops: CDR1 LNHDA, CDR2 SQIVND (reference sequence). The V and J ends lost 6 bases and 0 bases respectively, with 9 bases between them. The CDR3 is 13 amino acids.

The rearrangement links TRBV9 to TRBJ1-3, with D unresolved. The CDR3 is made up of 13 amino acids. Germline CDR1 SGDLS, CDR2 YYNGEE. Trimming shortened V by 3 bases and J by 0 bases, and 4 bases separated the two germline ends. The CDR3 sequence is CASSAVSGNTIYF. CDR3 DNA sequence: TGTGCCAGCAGCGCCGTCTCTGGAAACACCATATATTTT.

J is TRBJ1-3 and V is TRBV5-6, with D unclear. Germline V gene data show CDR1 as SGHDT and CDR2 as YYEEEE. V lost 0 bases to trimming and J lost 2 bases, with 12 bases between them. The CDR3 consists of 16 residues. The CDR3 protein is CASSLVAVTPGNTIYF. CDR3 sequence (DNA): TGTGCCAGCAGCTTGGTGGCAGTCACGCCTGGAAACACCATATATTTT.

Comment on this clone: A junction end diverges from the germline sequence, so it may reflect a read error. The chain links TRBV7-9 to TRBJ2-7; no firm D call. Germline CDR1 reads SEHNR; CDR2 reads FQNEAQ (reference sequence). The CDR3 runs to 11 residues. The DNA of the CDR3 is TGTGCCAGCAGCTTAGCGGGCGCAGTAGACTTC. This codes for CASSLAGAVDF.

The chain employs TRBV27 and TRBJ1-2; possible D gene TRBD1, 5 bases. V lost 5 bases to trimming and J lost 5 bases, with 15 bases between them. CDR3 length equals 14 residues. Germline-derived CDR1 and CDR2 are MNHEY and SMNVEV (reference sequence). CDR3 residues: CASSPGGDWYGYTF. CDR3 DNA: TGTGCCAGCAGTCCCGGCGGGGACTGGTATGGCTACACCTTC.

The chain has TRBV7-9 and TRBJ2-1; tentatively, D is TRBD2 (6 bases). Trimming cost V 2 bases and J 5 bases, with 10 bases left between them. The CDR3 covers 14 residues. The germline CDR1 and CDR2 sequences are SEHNR and FQNEAQ (reference sequence). CDR3 residues: CASSLLEGNNEQFF. CDR3 nucleotide sequence: TGTGCCAGCAGCTTACTGGAGGGAAACAATGAGCAGTTCTTC. Full variable domain (outside the CDR3, taken from reference TRBV7-9 and TRBJ2-1): DTGVSQNPRHKITKRGQNVTFRCDPISEHNRLYWYRQTLGQGPEFLTYFQNEAQLEKSRLLSDRFSAERPKGSFSTLEIQRTEQGDSAMYLCASSLLEGNNEQFFGPGTRLTVL.

CDR3 nucleotide sequence: TGTGCCAGCAGCCTTCAAGAGACCCAGTACTTC. Amino acids: CASSLQETQYF. The chain is built from TRBV13 and TRBJ2-5; D is undetermined. In germline, CDR1 is PRHDT, CDR2 FYEKMQ (reference sequence). Trimming took off 5 bases at V and 2 bases at J, with 3 bases between the two ends. This CDR3 is 11 amino acids long.

This clone turned up a few times. The chain recombines TRBV6-6 with TRBJ1-5; no clear D gene. The V gene lost 6 bases and the J gene lost 6 bases, with 12 bases spanning the gap. The CDR3 has 13 amino acids. Germline CDR1 MNHNY, CDR2 SVGAGI (reference sequence). CDR3 loop: CASSSGQRQPQHF. The CDR3 region has the DNA TGTGCCAGCAGCTCCGGTCAACGTCAGCCCCAGCATTTT.

This clone was counted a single time. In nucleotides, the CDR3 is TGTGCCAGCACCTCGGCGGCAAGCTCTGGAAACACCATATATTTT. Protein sequence: CASTSAASSGNTIYF. The V and J genes are TRBV28 and TRBJ1-3; D unresolved. CDR1 and CDR2 (germline): MDHEN, SYDVKM. This CDR3 contains 15 residues. V dropped 7 bases and J dropped 0 bases, with 13 bases sitting between them.

The chain recombines TRBV14 with TRBJ2-5, with 8 nucleotides matching TRBD1. V gave up 4 bases and J gave up 2 bases; unmatched junction bases: 18. Germline assignment: CDR1 SGHDN and CDR2 FVKESK. This CDR3 spans 19 amino acids. The CDR3 bases are TGTGCCAGCAGCCCGACCCGGACAGGGTTTGCCGGCGTTCAAGAGACCCAGTACTTC. It encodes CASSPTRTGFAGVQETQYF.

The V and J genes are TRBV18 and TRBJ1-2; 7 positions agree with TRBD1. The J segment lost 4 bases and the V segment lost 4 bases, leaving 3 bases of the junction unmatched. The CDR3 spans 13 residues. Germline V gene data show CDR1 as KGHSH and CDR2 as LQKENI. The CDR3 sequence: CASSLDRAYGYTF. CDR3 DNA sequence: TGTGCCAGCTCACTTGACAGGGCCTATGGCTACACCTTC.

This clone has only one observation. This sequence joins TRBV18 and TRBJ1-2; D is perhaps TRBD1 (5 bases). CDR1 is KGHSH and CDR2 is LQKENI in the germline V gene. This CDR3 comprises 13 residues. Trimming pared 3 bases from V and 3 bases from J, leaving 8 bases between. As DNA, the CDR3 is TGTGCCAGCTCACCTGACAGCTACTATGGCTACACCTTC. Translating gives CASSPDSYYGYTF.

The chain combines TRBV6-5 with TRBJ1-3; a possible D gene is TRBD1 (5 bases). Germline CDR1 MNHEY, CDR2 SVGAGI. CDR3 length: 14 residues. The V and J ends lost 6 bases and 2 bases respectively, with 11 bases between them. CDR3 sequence (DNA): TGTGCCAGCAGGGTGGAGACAGCTGGAAACACCATATATTTT. The encoded protein is CASRVETAGNTIYF.

This clone has just one count. The chain links TRBV18 to TRBJ1-3; 7 nucleotides match TRBD1. Germline lookup yields CDR1 KGHSH and CDR2 LQKENI. This CDR3 spans 15 amino acids. The ends lost 3 bases at V and 1 base at J; junction bases unmatched: 3. CDR3 amino acids: CASSPDRESGNTIYF. CDR3 in DNA: TGTGCCAGCTCACCTGACAGGGAGTCTGGAAACACCATATATTTT.

This clone has just a few counts. The CDR3 DNA reads TGTGCCAGCAGCTTGGGAGGGTATAATCAGCCCCAGCATTTT. The encoded protein is CASSLGGYNQPQHF. V and J are TRBV7-9 and TRBJ1-5; no firm D call. The V gene lost 3 bases and the J gene lost 4 bases, with 10 bases spanning the gap. CDR1 and CDR2 from the germline V gene are SEHNR and FQNEAQ (reference sequence). The CDR3 has 14 residues.

Written as DNA, the CDR3 is TGTGCCAGCAGAATATACGGGGGGGAACTTAGCACAGATACGCAGTATTTT. It yields the protein CASRIYGGELSTDTQYF. The rearrangement links TRBV27 to TRBJ2-3; 8 nucleotides agree with TRBD2. This CDR3 has 17 residues. Trimming took 6 bases from V and 0 from J; bases not matched to a gene: 11. Germline V lookup: CDR1 MNHEY, CDR2 SMNVEV (reference sequence).

The chain recombines TRBV5-6 with TRBJ1-1; possible D gene TRBD1, 5 bases. V shed 3 bases and J shed 6 bases, with 12 bases lying between them. This CDR3 has 13 amino acids. Germline V CDR1 and CDR2: SGHDT, YYEEEE. This chain's CDR3 is CASSYVGGAEAFF. The CDR3 region has the DNA TGTGCCAGCAGCTACGTTGGGGGGGCTGAAGCTTTCTTT.

V gene TRBV30 combines with J gene TRBJ1-6; 7 positions match TRBD1. V trimming: 4 bases; J trimming: 11 bases; junction bases outside the gene matches: 5. From germline, CDR1 is GTSNPN and CDR2 SVGIG (reference sequence). This CDR3 region has 12 residues. Written as DNA, the CDR3 is TGTGCCTGGAATGACAGGGTAACACCCCTCCACTTT. The encoded protein is CAWNDRVTPLHF.

The chain employs TRBV5-1 and TRBJ1-1; 10 bases are shared with TRBD1. Germline CDR1 SGHRS, CDR2 YFSETQ. The CDR3 is 16 residues long. V was pared by 0 bases and J by 2 bases, with 4 bases of the junction left unmatched. DNA for the CDR3: TGCGCCAGCAGCTTGGGGGACAGGGGATTAAACACTGAAGCTTTCTTT. It specifies CASSLGDRGLNTEAFF.

The V call is TRBV7-9, the J call TRBJ2-1; D might be TRBD2 (6 bases). V dropped 1 base and J dropped 4 bases, with 20 bases sitting between them. The CDR3 consists of 18 residues. The germline CDR1 and CDR2 sequences are SEHNR and FQNEAQ (reference sequence). CDR3 in DNA: TGTGCCAGCAGCTTAGTTTTTAGGGGCGGGGAGACGTACAATGAGCAGTTCTTC. The encoded protein is CASSLVFRGGETYNEQFF.

J is TRBJ1-3 and V is TRBV19, with D hard to call. The CDR3 spans 12 residues. Trimming pared 10 bases from V and 4 bases from J, leaving 11 bases between. Germline V CDR1 and CDR2: LNHDA, SQIVND (reference sequence). CDR3 nucleotide sequence: TGTGCCACCAACAGTGGAGGAAACACCATATATTTT. Encoded protein: CATNSGGNTIYF.

The chain carries TRBV5-4 and TRBJ2-3; tentatively, D is TRBD1 (5 bases). Germline V gene sequence: CDR1 SGHNT, CDR2 YYREEE (reference sequence). Trimming removed 0 bases from V and 6 bases from J, with 14 bases in between. The CDR3 is 15 residues long. For the CDR3, the DNA is TGTGCCAGCAGCTTGGGTGGCCAGGGTCGGGATACGCAGTATTTT. It encodes CASSLGGQGRDTQYF. Full variable domain (outside the CDR3, taken from reference TRBV5-4 and TRBJ2-3): ETGVTQSPTHLIKTRGQQVTLRCSSQSGHNTVSWYQQALGQGPQFIFQYYREEENGRGNFPPRFSGLQFPNYSSELNVNALELDDSALYLCASSLGGQGRDTQYFGPGTRLTVL.

This clone was picked up one time. CDR3 loop: CASSGLTGGYYNSPLHF. As DNA, the CDR3 is TGTGCCAGCAGCGGCCTAACAGGGGGCTACTATAATTCACCCCTCCACTTT. V is TRBV9 and J is TRBJ1-6; 9 nucleotides line up with TRBD1. The CDR3 length is 17 residues. CDR1 SGDLS and CDR2 YYNGEE come from the germline V gene. After removal of 3 bases from V and 3 bases from J, the junction contained 7 bases not matched to a gene.

The chain recombines TRBV27 with TRBJ2-5; D remains unclear. V lost 5 bases to trimming and J lost 4 bases, with 11 bases between them. The V gene's germline CDR1 is MNHEY and CDR2 SMNVEV (reference sequence). The CDR3 extends over 13 amino acids. CDR3 DNA: TGTGCCAGCAGTATTACATATCGAGAGACCCAGTACTTC. It is translated as CASSITYRETQYF.

This chain uses TRBV2 with TRBJ2-7; tentatively, D is TRBD1 (6 bases). The CDR3 consists of 12 residues. CDR1 and CDR2 from the germline V gene are SNHLY and FYNNEI. Trimming left V 9 bases short and J 4 bases short, with 13 bases between. CDR3 in amino acids: CASYRVPYEQYF. CDR3 DNA: TGTGCCAGTTACAGGGTGCCTTACGAGCAGTACTTC.

The chain has TRBV5-1 and TRBJ1-5, with D unresolved. Germline CDR1 reads SGHRS; CDR2 reads YFSETQ. With 4 bases removed from V and 3 bases from J, the gap between germline ends came to 11 bases. CDR3 length: 14 amino acids. For the CDR3, the DNA is TGCGCCAGCAGCCCGGGTATAAACAATCAGCCCCAGCATTTT. Protein product: CASSPGINNQPQHF. Using reference TRBV5-1 and TRBJ1-5 for the parts outside the CDR3, the full variable domain is KAGVTQTPRYLIKTRGQQVTLSCSPISGHRSVSWYQQTPGQGLQFLFEYFSETQRNKGNFPGRFSGRQFSNSRSEMNVSTLELGDSALYLCASSPGINNQPQHFGDGTRLSIL.

This chain links TRBV5-5 with TRBJ2-2; D is unresolved. The CDR3 is 13 amino acids. V gave up 4 bases and J gave up 3 bases, with 7 bases separating them. CDR1 is SGHKS and CDR2 is YYEKEE in the germline V gene (reference sequence). As DNA, the CDR3 is TGTGCCAGCAGCCCCCGAGACACCGGGGAGCTGTTTTTT. It yields the protein CASSPRDTGELFF.

This clone was detected only a few times. The chain uses TRBV24-1 and TRBJ2-5, with 7 bases that match TRBD1. The CDR3 spans 16 residues. CDR1 is KGHDR and CDR2 is SFDVKD in the germline V gene. Trimming cost V 4 bases and J 2 bases; bases outside gene matches: 9. This CDR3 reads CATSDRPSTGQETQYF. In DNA, the CDR3 is TGTGCCACCAGTGACCGACCTTCGACAGGGCAAGAGACCCAGTACTTC.

This chain joins TRBV19 and TRBJ2-1; D call uncertain. CDR3 length: 13 amino acids. V dropped 3 bases and J dropped 10 bases, with 13 bases sitting between them. From germline, CDR1 is LNHDA and CDR2 SQIVND (reference sequence). CDR3 coding DNA: TGTGCCAGTAGTATGACGTTAGAACAGGAGCAGTTCTTC. Its protein product is CASSMTLEQEQFF. The full variable domain, rest sourced from reference TRBV19 and TRBJ2-1, is DGGITQSPKYLFRKEGQNVTLSCEQNLNHDAMYWYRQDPGQGLRLIYYSQIVNDFQKGDIAEGYSVSREKKESFPLTVTSAQKNPTAFYLCASSMTLEQEQFFGPGTRLTVL.